These T cell receptor beta chains were read from a single sample in a study of T cell responses to AZD1222 COVID-19 vaccine. The data were produced by immunoSEQ multiplex PCR, yet TCRdb's version contains in-frame clones alone and is incomplete. The data contain tens of thousands of clones, around three quarters of them seen just once; the ten biggest clones take up about 4.3%. The specimen was peripheral blood, collected on day 0 of AZD1222 vaccination. The source is an adult in good health. Both conserved end residues are part of each CDR3. A D gene is named only where the DNA matches it firmly. Not all rows give a size; the values are once, few, many and, for expanded clones, a class.

J gene,clone size,D gene,V gene,CDR3 protein,CDR3 DNA
TRBJ2-3,.,TRBD2,TRBV5-1,CASMTVTSGGRDTQYF,TGCGCCAGCATGACGGTCACTAGCGGGGGGAGAGATACGCAGTATTTT
TRBJ1-4,once,.,TRBV2,CASSVRNEKLFF,TGTGCCAGCAGTGTGAGAAATGAAAAACTGTTTTTT
TRBJ2-1,once,.,TRBV5-1,CASSLEGGGNDEQFF,TGCGCCAGCAGCTTGGAGGGGGGAGGAAATGATGAGCAGTTCTTC
TRBJ1-4,.,.,TRBV24-1,CATSQTGLGEKLFF,TGTGCCACCAGTCAGACAGGCCTTGGCGAAAAACTGTTTTTT
TRBJ1-2,medium-sized,TRBD1,TRBV12-3/TRBV12-4,CASSTGTEYGYTF,TGTGCCAGCAGTACTGGGACAGAGTATGGCTACACCTTC
TRBJ1-1,.,.,TRBV28,CASKPRHNTEAFF,TGTGCCAGCAAACCTCGGCATAACACTGAAGCTTTCTTT
TRBJ2-3,.,TRBD1,TRBV28,CASSWDSPSTDTQYF,TGTGCCAGCAGTTGGGACAGCCCTAGCACAGATACGCAGTATTTT
TRBJ1-1,.,.,TRBV27,CASSFLSYGEAFF,TGTGCCAGCAGTTTCCTGTCTTATGGGGAAGCTTTCTTT
TRBJ1-4,.,.,TRBV18,CASSPVGTNEKLFF,TGTGCCAGCTCACCAGTCGGCACCAATGAAAAACTGTTTTTT
TRBJ1-2,.,.,TRBV24-1,CATSEEGYYGYTF,TGTGCCACCAGTGAGGAGGGGTACTATGGCTACACCTTC
TRBJ2-5,.,TRBD2,TRBV6-2/TRBV6-3,CASSRGGQLQTQYF,TGTGCCAGCAGTCGGGGGGGCCAATTGCAGACCCAGTACTTC
TRBJ1-2,few,.,TRBV7-8,CASSLVDSNYGYTF,TGTGCCAGCAGCTTAGTGGACAGCAACTATGGCTACACCTTC
TRBJ1-5,.,TRBD1,TRBV29-1,CSVEVTGEGNQPQHF,TGCAGCGTTGAAGTGACAGGGGAGGGCAATCAGCCCCAGCATTTT
TRBJ1-4,.,.,TRBV14,CASSHSTPTLDEKLFF,TGTGCCAGCAGCCATTCAACCCCTACCTTGGATGAAAAACTGTTTTTT
TRBJ1-1,.,.,TRBV5-1,CASSLTAAEAFF,TGCGCCAGCAGCTTAACAGCAGCTGAAGCTTTCTTT
TRBJ1-6,.,.,TRBV11-3,CASSLGLDSNSPLHF,TGTGCCAGCAGCTTAGGCCTTGACAGTAATTCACCCCTCCACTTT
TRBJ2-2,few,.,TRBV11-2,CASSLSFPGTLLTGELFF,TGTGCCAGCAGCTTGTCGTTTCCAGGGACGCTGCTCACCGGGGAGCTGTTTTTT
TRBJ1-4,.,.,TRBV3-1/TRBV3-2,CASSQTVANEKLFF,TGTGCCAGCAGCCAAACGGTGGCTAATGAAAAACTGTTTTTT
TRBJ2-6,.,.,TRBV27,CASSLNRFPGANVLTF,TGTGCCAGCAGTTTAAATAGGTTTCCTGGGGCCAACGTCCTGACTTTC
TRBJ2-2,.,TRBD2,TRBV30,CACHSGGADGELFF,TGTGCCTGCCATAGCGGGGGGGCGGACGGGGAGCTGTTTTTT
TRBJ2-1,.,.,TRBV7-9,CASSLPGVSEQFF,TGTGCCAGCAGCTTGCCCGGAGTGAGCGAGCAGTTCTTC
TRBJ1-1,few,.,TRBV3-1/TRBV3-2,CASSQDGPGGAFF,TGTGCCAGCAGCCAAGATGGGCCAGGTGGGGCTTTCTTT
TRBJ2-3,.,.,TRBV5-6,CASSFLDTQYF,TGTGCCAGCAGCTTTCTGGATACGCAGTATTTT
TRBJ2-5,.,.,TRBV18,CASSPVEETQYF,TGTGCCAGCTCCCCCGTTGAAGAGACCCAGTACTTC
TRBJ2-3,.,TRBD2,TRBV20-1,CSASGRGDTDTQYF,TGCAGTGCTAGTGGGCGGGGGGACACAGATACGCAGTATTTT
TRBJ1-1,.,.,TRBV6-5,CASSYNGLGFF,TGTGCCAGCAGTTACAACGGGCTGGGTTTCTTT
TRBJ1-1,.,.,TRBV2,CASTGTVSDTEAFF,TGTGCCAGCACCGGAACAGTATCGGACACTGAAGCTTTCTTT
TRBJ1-2,.,.,TRBV7-9,CASSSHTANYGYTF,TGTGCCAGCAGCTCCCATACAGCTAACTATGGCTACACCTTC
TRBJ2-7,few,.,TRBV2,CASRRDNYEQYF,TGTGCCAGCAGGCGAGATAACTACGAGCAGTACTTC
TRBJ2-7,.,.,TRBV7-2,CASSPDYRSYEQYF,TGTGCCAGCAGCCCCGACTATCGCTCCTACGAGCAGTACTTC
TRBJ2-2,.,.,TRBV19,CASRGAGANTGELFF,TGTGCCAGTCGTGGGGCAGGAGCGAACACCGGGGAGCTGTTTTTT
TRBJ1-5,.,TRBD1,TRBV6-5,CASSYVAGGDQPQHF,TGTGCCAGCAGTTACGTAGCAGGGGGCGATCAGCCCCAGCATTTT
TRBJ1-2,.,.,TRBV6-5,CASSYSTGLGYTF,TGTGCCAGCAGTTACTCGACTGGGCTGGGCTACACCTTC
TRBJ2-3,medium-sized,.,TRBV9,CASSVAADTQYF,TGTGCCAGCAGCGTAGCGGCAGATACGCAGTATTTT
TRBJ1-1,few,TRBD1,TRBV28,CASSLGQGVGTEAFF,TGTGCCAGCAGTTTAGGGCAGGGGGTCGGCACTGAAGCTTTCTTT
TRBJ2-3,.,.,TRBV19,CASSMGTGVGTDTQYF,TGTGCCAGTAGTATGGGGACGGGGGTCGGTACAGATACGCAGTATTTT
TRBJ1-1,few,.,TRBV28,CASPPGGPMNTEAFF,TGTGCCAGCCCCCCCGGGGGACCTATGAACACTGAAGCTTTCTTT
TRBJ1-6,once,.,TRBV5-1,CASSLDMANSPLHF,TGCGCCAGCAGCTTGGATATGGCAAATTCACCCCTCCACTTT
TRBJ2-2,.,.,TRBV5-8,CASSTAWDSRAGELFF,TGTGCCAGCAGCACTGCCTGGGACTCACGGGCCGGGGAGCTGTTTTTT
TRBJ2-7,.,.,TRBV10-1,CASSEDGDYEQYF,TGCGCCAGCAGTGAAGACGGAGACTACGAGCAGTACTTC